A single T cell receptor beta chain is shown here with its context. In the original workflow: Reference gene primer amplification gave estimated nucleated cell counts. Data came from immunoSEQ multiplex PCR; TCRdb stores just in-frame clones and leaves some out. The DNA was the basis for D and trimming; V, J and clone size are from that table. The table has around 230,000 clones, around 78% seen once; the top ten hold 2.6%. The source of the sample is a study of blood T cell repertoires in COVID-19. Study at large: The samples span acute and convalescent COVID-19 from the United States, Italy and Spain. T cells, B-cell-depleted T cells, or PBMCs provided the cDNA or gDNA that served as material.

The V gene's germline CDR1 is LNHDA and CDR2 SQIVND (reference sequence). After removal of 6 bases from V and 6 bases from J, the junction contained 6 bases not matched to a gene. The CDR3 runs 13 residues. This receptor was identified in a woman aged 65 to 85 with active or convalescent COVID-19. This chain joins TRBV19 and TRBJ2-7; 9 nucleotides line up with TRBD1. Sequencing input: peripheral blood. The CDR3 protein is CASRGTGSGEQYF. The CDR3, as DNA: TGTGCCAGTAGGGGGACAGGGTCGGGCGAGCAGTACTTC.